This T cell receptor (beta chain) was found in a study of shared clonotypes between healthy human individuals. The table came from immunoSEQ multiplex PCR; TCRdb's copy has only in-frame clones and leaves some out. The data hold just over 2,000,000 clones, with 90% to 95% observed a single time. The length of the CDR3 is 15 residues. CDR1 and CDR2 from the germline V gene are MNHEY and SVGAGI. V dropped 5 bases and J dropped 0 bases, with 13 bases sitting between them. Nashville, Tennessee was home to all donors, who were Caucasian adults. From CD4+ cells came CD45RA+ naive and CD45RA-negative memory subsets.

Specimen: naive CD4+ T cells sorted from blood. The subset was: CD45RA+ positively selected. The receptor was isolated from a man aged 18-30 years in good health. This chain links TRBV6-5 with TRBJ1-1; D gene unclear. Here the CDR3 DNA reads TGTGCCAGCAGTCTAGCCCTTGACATGAACACTGAAGCTTTCTTT. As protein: CASSLALDMNTEAFF.